The next 26 T cell receptor beta chains were all read from a single sample in a study of technical replicates of blood from several donors. The table came from immunoSEQ multiplex PCR; TCRdb's copy has only in-frame clones and leaves some out. The data contain 55,000 to 70,000 clones, roughly nine tenths of them singletons. The source material was PBMCs. The receptor set was obtained from a human donor in good health. Some clones in this sample may be carry-over from other donors' samples.

The chain is built from TRBV25-1 and TRBJ2-1; TRBD2 might be the D (6 bases). The germline gives CDR1 MGHDK, CDR2 SYGVNS. V dropped 1 base and J dropped 9 bases, with 10 bases sitting between them. The CDR3 loop spans 13 amino acids. The CDR3 spells CASSESGEAEQFF. For the CDR3, the DNA is TGTGCCAGCAGTGAATCGGGGGAGGCTGAGCAGTTCTTC. The variable domain in full, completed from reference TRBV25-1 and TRBJ2-1, reads EADIYQTPRYLVIGTGKKITLECSQTMGHDKMYWYQQDPGMELHLIHYSYGVNSTEKGDLSSESTVSRIRTEHFPLTLESARPSHTSQYLCASSESGEAEQFFGPGTRLTVL.

The V and J genes are TRBV5-5 and TRBJ2-7; D may be TRBD2 (7 bases). CDR1 SGHKS and CDR2 YYEKEE come from the germline V gene (reference sequence). Between the trimmed V and J ends, which lost 1 base and 6 bases, there was a span of 23 bases. The CDR3 covers 17 residues. For the CDR3, the DNA is TGTGCCAGCAGCTTGTTTGCGGGGGCGGGAGCGGCCGTCGAGCAGTACTTC. Its translation is CASSLFAGAGAAVEQYF.

V usage is TRBV18 and J usage is TRBJ1-6, with TRBD1 identical over 7 bases. The CDR3 runs 16 residues. V lost 3 bases, J lost 5 bases, and 7 bases stayed unmatched. Per germline, CDR1 KGHSH and CDR2 LQKENI. The CDR3 nucleotides read TGTGCCAGCTCACCGCGACAGGGCTCAGATAATTCACCCCTCCACTTT. Protein product: CASSPRQGSDNSPLHF.

The chain joins TRBV2 to TRBJ2-7; 7 nucleotides match TRBD1. Germline assignment: CDR1 SNHLY and CDR2 FYNNEI. V trimming: 7 bases; J trimming: 0 bases; junction bases outside the gene matches: 6. This CDR3 has 14 residues. This CDR3 reads CASKEKGASYEQYF. CDR3 DNA sequence: TGTGCCAGCAAGGAAAAGGGGGCCTCCTACGAGCAGTACTTC. Full variable domain (missing parts from reference TRBV2 and TRBJ2-7): EPEVTQTPSHQVTQMGQEVILRCVPISNHLYFYWYRQILGQKVEFLVSFYNNEISEKSEIFDDQFSVERPDGSNFTLKIRSTKLEDSAMYFCASKEKGASYEQYFGPGTRLTVT.

The chain couples TRBV6-5 to TRBJ1-2, with a tentative D call TRBD1 (5 bases). Deletions cut 6 bases from V and 2 bases from J, with 16 bases between. There are 15 residues in the CDR3. Germline assignment: CDR1 MNHEY and CDR2 SVGAGI. The CDR3 coding sequence is TGTGCCAGCAGCCGTGGGGCAGCTCCAAACTATGGCTACACCTTC. Amino acids: CASSRGAAPNYGYTF.

The chain's CDR3 is CASVRASGGGEQFF. The DNA for the CDR3 is TGTGCCAGCGTCAGGGCTAGCGGGGGTGGTGAGCAGTTCTTC. This chain uses TRBV27 with TRBJ2-1, with 10 bases identical to TRBD2. Trimming removed 8 bases from V and 9 bases from J; junction bases left unmatched: 10. Germline CDR1 is MNHEY and CDR2 is SMNVEV (reference sequence). This CDR3 has 14 amino acids.

V usage is TRBV7-9 and J usage is TRBJ1-1; TRBD1 might be the D (6 bases). V was pared by 1 base and J by 0 bases, with 9 bases between. CDR3 length: 15 amino acids. CDR1 SEHNR and CDR2 FQNEAQ come from the germline V gene (reference sequence). Here the CDR3 reads CASSLVGQLNTEAFF. Written as DNA, the CDR3 is TGTGCCAGCAGCTTAGTAGGACAGCTGAACACTGAAGCTTTCTTT.

This clone was observed a handful of times. The chain has TRBV9 and TRBJ1-1; D is unclear. Germline V gene data show CDR1 as SGDLS and CDR2 as YYNGEE. The CDR3 runs 14 residues. V was shortened by 3 bases and J by 2 bases, with 11 bases between the two germline ends. Here the CDR3 reads CASSALAGNTEAFF. DNA for the CDR3: TGTGCCAGCAGCGCGCTAGCGGGTAACACTGAAGCTTTCTTT. The entire variable domain, with the rest obtained from reference TRBV9 and TRBJ1-1, is as follows: DSGVTQTPKHLITATGQRVTLRCSPRSGDLSVYWYQQSLDQGLQFLIQYYNGEERAKGNILERFSAQQFPDLHSELNLSSLELGDSALYFCASSALAGNTEAFFGQGTRLTVV.

V and J are TRBV2 and TRBJ2-3; D is possibly TRBD2 (7 bases). CDR3 length: 15 amino acids. Germline CDR1 is SNHLY and CDR2 is FYNNEI. V was shortened by 3 bases and J by 5 bases, with 15 bases between the two germline ends. Here the CDR3 reads CASSDAGARQDTQYF. CDR3 in DNA: TGTGCCAGCAGTGATGCGGGGGCCCGCCAAGATACGCAGTATTTT.

The J gene is TRBJ1-1, the V gene TRBV6-1; TRBD1 aligns across 9 bases. Trimming removed 7 bases from V and 3 bases from J; junction bases left unmatched: 9. From germline, CDR1 is MNHNS and CDR2 SASEGT. The CDR3 extends over 15 amino acids. The CDR3: CASIAGGTGYTEAFF. The DNA for the CDR3 is TGTGCCAGCATCGCCGGTGGGACAGGGTACACTGAAGCTTTCTTT.

The CDR3 sequence is CAISESTRDTIYF. CDR3 bases: TGTGCCATCAGTGAGTCGACCCGGGACACCATATATTTT. This rearrangement joins TRBV10-3 to TRBJ1-3; the D is unclear. CDR1 and CDR2 (germline): ENHRY, SYGVKD. Trimming took 0 bases from V and 8 from J, leaving 8 bases between them. The CDR3 covers 13 residues.

The chain couples TRBV11-2 to TRBJ2-3; 9 bases are shared with TRBD2. V lost 5 bases to trimming and J lost 6 bases; unmatched junction nucleotides: 6. The CDR3 runs to 14 residues. Germline CDR1 reads SGHAT; CDR2 reads FQNNGV. This CDR3 reads CASSPGLAWDTQYF. The CDR3 DNA reads as TGTGCCAGCAGCCCCGGACTAGCGTGGGATACGCAGTATTTT.

This clone was counted between two and nine times. The chain recombines TRBV6-1 with TRBJ1-2; a weak D match, TRBD1 (6 bases). The germline V gene encodes CDR1 MNHNS and CDR2 SASEGT. V was shortened by 1 base and J by 6 bases, with 18 bases between the two germline ends. The CDR3 length is 16 residues. In DNA, the CDR3 is TGTGCCAGCAGTGAAGAGGGGGGGGTAGGGTTGAATGGCTACACCTTC. Residues: CASSEEGGVGLNGYTF.

This chain links TRBV19 with TRBJ1-1; 7 nucleotides agree with TRBD1. V lost 5 bases and J lost 1; bases outside the gene matches: 4. This CDR3 is built from 14 residues. The germline CDR1 and CDR2 sequences are LNHDA and SQIVND (reference sequence). The CDR3: CASSDRVANTEAFF. CDR3 nucleotides: TGTGCCAGTAGTGACAGGGTGGCGAACACTGAAGCTTTCTTT.

The chain uses TRBV11-2 and TRBJ1-2; 8 nucleotides align to TRBD1. Unmatched junction bases numbered 8, after V lost 4 bases and J lost 4 bases. The germline V gene has CDR1 SGHAT and CDR2 FQNNGV. This CDR3 spans 15 amino acids. In DNA, the CDR3 is TGTGCCAGCAGCTATGCTCGGACAGGGAGCTATGGCTACACCTTC. Its translation: CASSYARTGSYGYTF.

The V gene is TRBV7-9, the J gene TRBJ2-5; 9 nucleotides align to TRBD1. From germline, CDR1 is SEHNR and CDR2 FQNEAQ (reference sequence). The CDR3 covers 15 residues. V was clipped by 7 bases and J by 2 bases; unmatched bases: 8. In DNA form, the CDR3 reads TGTGCCAGCACAAATGGACAGGGGAAACAAGAGACCCAGTACTTC. It translates to CASTNGQGKQETQYF. Full variable domain (remainder filled in from reference TRBV7-9 and TRBJ2-5): DTGVSQNPRHKITKRGQNVTFRCDPISEHNRLYWYRQTLGQGPEFLTYFQNEAQLEKSRLLSDRFSAERPKGSFSTLEIQRTEQGDSAMYLCASTNGQGKQETQYFGPGTRLLVL.

The chain joins TRBV21-1 to TRBJ2-1; the D call in the table, TRBD1, was not verified against the DNA. TRBV21-1 is given as a pseudogene. The CDR3 contains 16 residues. CDR3 protein: CASSVPFGQPYNEQFF. CDR3 DNA sequence: TGTGCCAGCAGCGTGCCCTTTGGACAGCCCTACAATGAGCAGTTCTTC.

The CDR3, as DNA: TGTGCCAGCAGCTTAGACGCGGGGAACGGAAACACCATATATTTT. This codes for CASSLDAGNGNTIYF. This chain links TRBV7-9 with TRBJ1-3; the D is unclear. The CDR3 has 15 residues. V dropped 1 base and J dropped 4 bases, with 11 bases sitting between them. Per the germline V gene, CDR1 is SEHNR and CDR2 is FQNEAQ (reference sequence).

The chain combines TRBV14 with TRBJ1-6, with D unresolved. The CDR3 sequence is 14 residues long. Germline V gives CDR1 SGHDN, CDR2 FVKESK. Trimming took off 3 bases at V and 9 bases at J, with 12 bases between the two ends. Here the CDR3 reads CASSQESASSPLHF. The CDR3 DNA follows: TGTGCCAGCAGCCAGGAGTCAGCTAGTTCACCCCTCCACTTT.

This clone has only one observation. The rearrangement joins TRBV30 to TRBJ2-7; TRBD2 aligns across 11 bases. This CDR3 comprises 13 residues. Germline V lookup: CDR1 GTSNPN, CDR2 SVGIG (reference sequence). V dropped 5 bases and J dropped 7; count of bases not matched to a gene: 7. The CDR3 spells CAWELAGDQEQYF. The DNA for the CDR3 is TGTGCCTGGGAACTAGCGGGAGATCAAGAGCAGTACTTC. Combining the CDR3 with reference TRBV30 and TRBJ2-7 gives the whole variable domain SQTIHQWPATLVQPVGSPLSLECTVEGTSNPNLYWYRQAAGRGLQLLFYSVGIGQISSEVPQNLSASRPQDRQFILSSKKLLLSDSGFYLCAWELAGDQEQYFGPGTRLTVT.

In this sample, this clone turned up a few times. The rearrangement joins TRBV5-4 to TRBJ2-3; weak D call: TRBD1 (6 bases). Trimming left V 2 bases short and J 0 bases short, with 13 bases between. Germline assignment: CDR1 SGHNT and CDR2 YYREEE (reference sequence). The CDR3 runs 16 residues. The CDR3 nucleotides read TGTGCCAGCAGCTTTACAGGGCTTATAAGCACAGATACGCAGTATTTT. Amino acids: CASSFTGLISTDTQYF.

This rearrangement joins TRBV10-2 to TRBJ2-7; 9 nucleotides line up with TRBD1. Germline V gives CDR1 WSHSY, CDR2 SAAADI. V shed 0 bases and J 4 bases; nucleotides not matched to a gene: 7. CDR3 length: 16 amino acids. CDR3 coding DNA: TGCGCCAGCAGTGAGTCGTCGACAGGGGGGGGATACGAGCAGTACTTC. This encodes CASSESSTGGGYEQYF.

The chain links TRBV7-2 to TRBJ1-3; unclear D gene. With 5 bases removed from V and 2 bases from J, the gap between germline ends came to 10 bases. This CDR3 contains 14 residues. Germline V gene lookup returns CDR1 SGHTA and CDR2 FQGNSA. DNA for the CDR3: TGTGCCAGCAGCCTCGGGTTAACTGGAAACACCATATATTTT. Translated: CASSLGLTGNTIYF.

This sequence joins TRBV4-3 and TRBJ2-5; maybe TRBD2 (5 bases). Germline V lookup: CDR1 LGHNA, CDR2 YSLEER. The length of the CDR3 is 13 residues. The ends were cut back, 4 bases at V and 7 bases at J, with 13 bases in the middle. The CDR3 DNA is TGCGCCAGCAGCCCCGGGGTCGGTGGGACCCAGTACTTC. Its translation is CASSPGVGGTQYF.

The chain couples TRBV9 to TRBJ2-7; TRBD2 agrees at 11 bases. V trimming: 4 bases; J trimming: 1 base; junction bases outside the gene matches: 10. Germline V gives CDR1 SGDLS, CDR2 YYNGEE. CDR3 length: 17 amino acids. This CDR3 is CASSPGLLAGGSYEQYF. In nucleotides, the CDR3 is TGTGCCAGCAGCCCGGGGCTCCTAGCGGGAGGATCCTACGAGCAGTACTTC. The full variable domain, in which reference TRBV9 and TRBJ2-7 provide the parts outside the CDR3, is DSGVTQTPKHLITATGQRVTLRCSPRSGDLSVYWYQQSLDQGLQFLIQYYNGEERAKGNILERFSAQQFPDLHSELNLSSLELGDSALYFCASSPGLLAGGSYEQYFGPGTRLTVT.

V usage is TRBV6-5 and J usage is TRBJ2-5; 9 bases align to TRBD1. CDR3 size: 14 residues. CDR1 and CDR2 (germline): MNHEY, SVGAGI. V was clipped by 4 bases and J by 4 bases; unmatched bases: 4. CDR3: CASSSTGGGETQYF. CDR3 nucleotide sequence: TGTGCCAGCAGTTCGACAGGGGGTGGAGAGACCCAGTACTTC.